Detailed here is one T cell receptor (beta chain). A read error may produce the germline difference seen at one junction end. The sample originates from a study of CD8 T cells in Susac syndrome. The RNA, about 0.5 to 1 ug, was put through reverse transcription using random hexamers. Each CDR3 protein gets one entry after TCRdb re-called the immunoSEQ multiplex PCR reads with MiXCR. Of around 180,000 distinct CDR3 sequences in the sample, roughly 94% are singletons; the top ten hold around 0.11%. The CDR3 covers 14 residues. Germline CDR1 reads SQVTM; CDR2 reads ANQGSEA. Input material: CD4+ T cells from PBMCs. The receptor was isolated from a human donor with Susac syndrome. V and J are TRBV29-1 and TRBJ1-3; the D is unclear. CDR3 region: CSVVETSSGNTVYF. DNA for the CDR3: TGCAGCGTTGTCGAGACGTCCTCTGGAAACACCGTATATTTT.